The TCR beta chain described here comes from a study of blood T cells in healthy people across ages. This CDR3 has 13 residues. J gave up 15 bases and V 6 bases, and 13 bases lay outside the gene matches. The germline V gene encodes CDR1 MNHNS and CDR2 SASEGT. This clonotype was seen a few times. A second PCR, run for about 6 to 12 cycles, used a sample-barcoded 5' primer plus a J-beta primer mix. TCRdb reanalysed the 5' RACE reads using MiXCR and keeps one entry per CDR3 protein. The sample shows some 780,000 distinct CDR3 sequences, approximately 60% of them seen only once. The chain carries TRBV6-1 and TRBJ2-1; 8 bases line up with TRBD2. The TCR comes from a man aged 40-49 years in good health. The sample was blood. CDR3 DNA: TGTGCCAGCAGCCCTCGGTTGCGGGGGGACCCGTTCTTC. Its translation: CASSPRLRGDPFF.